This paragraph reports one T cell receptor (beta chain). The entry originates in a study of cytomegalovirus exposure and HLA in healthy donors. The CDR3 is 14 amino acids. Looked up from germline, CDR1 is MGHRA and CDR2 is YSYEKL. Trimming took 3 bases from V and 2 from J, leaving 11 bases between them. PCR primers comprised 60 Vbeta and 13 Jbeta primers. Sequencing was performed with immunoSEQ multiplex PCR; in TCRdb, only in-frame clones are kept and a portion is missing. The data contain approximately 160,000 clones, about four fifths of them singletons. The TCR was taken from a man aged 30-40 years in good health and CMV-seropositive. The chain couples TRBV4-1 to TRBJ2-7; D might be TRBD1 (6 bases). The sequenced sample was PBMCs. CDR3 nucleotide sequence: TGCGCCAGCAGCCACCTCTGGACAGCCTACGAGCAGTACTTC. This sequence encodes CASSHLWTAYEQYF.